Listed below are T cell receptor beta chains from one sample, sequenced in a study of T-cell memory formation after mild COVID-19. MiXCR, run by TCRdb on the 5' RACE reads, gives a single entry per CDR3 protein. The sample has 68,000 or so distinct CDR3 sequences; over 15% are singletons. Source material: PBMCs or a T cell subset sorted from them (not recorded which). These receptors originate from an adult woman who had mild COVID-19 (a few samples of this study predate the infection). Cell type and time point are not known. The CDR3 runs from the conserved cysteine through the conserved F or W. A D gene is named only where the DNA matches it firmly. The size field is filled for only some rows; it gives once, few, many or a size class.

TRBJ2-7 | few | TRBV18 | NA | CASSPPYQSYEQYF | TGTGCCAGCTCACCACCGTACCAGAGCTACGAGCAGTACTTC
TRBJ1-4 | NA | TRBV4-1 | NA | CASSQDWGHSNEKLFF | TGCGCCAGCAGCCAAGACTGGGGACACAGTAATGAAAAACTGTTTTTT
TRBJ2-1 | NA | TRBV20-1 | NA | CSAGDGLLPKEQFF | TGCAGTGCTGGGGACGGACTTCTCCCGAAGGAGCAGTTCTTC
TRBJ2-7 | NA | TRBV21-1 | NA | CASSATGTGRSEQYF | TGTGCCAGCAGCGCCACCGGGACAGGACGGTCCGAGCAGTACTTC
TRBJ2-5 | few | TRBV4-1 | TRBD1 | CASSQDYGQGWETQYF | TGCGCCAGCAGCCAAGATTACGGACAGGGGTGGGAGACCCAGTACTTC
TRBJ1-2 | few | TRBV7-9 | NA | CASSLAVREDGYTF | TGTGCCAGCAGCTTAGCGGTCAGGGAGGATGGCTACACCTTC
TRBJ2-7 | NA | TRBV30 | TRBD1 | CAWSAGTGDYEQYF | TGTGCCTGGAGTGCCGGGACAGGTGACTACGAGCAGTACTTC
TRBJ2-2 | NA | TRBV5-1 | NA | CASSLALAGGVDTGELFF | TGCGCCAGCAGCTTGGCACTCGCAGGAGGGGTGGACACCGGGGAGCTGTTTTTT
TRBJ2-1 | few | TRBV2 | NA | CASSPATNEQFF | TGTGCCAGCAGCCCCGCAACCAATGAGCAGTTCTTC
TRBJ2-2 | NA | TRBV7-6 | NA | CASTSSSGSYTGELFF | TGTGCCAGCACCTCCAGTTCAGGGTCTTACACCGGGGAGCTGTTTTTT
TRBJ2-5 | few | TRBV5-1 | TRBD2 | CASSLAASGGQFETQYF | TGCGCCAGCAGCTTGGCAGCTAGCGGGGGGCAATTTGAGACCCAGTACTTC
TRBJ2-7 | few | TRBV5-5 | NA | CASMPGGYEQYF | TGTGCCAGCATGCCTGGGGGCTACGAGCAGTACTTC
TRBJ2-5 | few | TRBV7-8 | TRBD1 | CASSPMDREQETQYF | TGTGCCAGCAGCCCTATGGACAGGGAACAAGAGACCCAGTACTTC
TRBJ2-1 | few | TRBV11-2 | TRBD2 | CASSLVAGLAGIYNEQFF | TGTGCCAGCAGCTTAGTGGCGGGACTAGCGGGAATTTACAATGAGCAGTTCTTC
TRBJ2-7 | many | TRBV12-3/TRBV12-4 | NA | CASSLSSPYEQYF | TGTGCCAGCAGTTTGTCCAGTCCCTACGAGCAGTACTTC
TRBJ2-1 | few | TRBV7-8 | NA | CASSLDSRANEQFF | TGTGCCAGCAGCTTAGATTCCAGGGCCAATGAGCAGTTCTTC
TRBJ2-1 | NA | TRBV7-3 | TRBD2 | CASSPEGTSCNEQFF | TGTGCCAGCAGCCCCGAGGGGACTAGCTGCAATGAGCAGTTCTTC
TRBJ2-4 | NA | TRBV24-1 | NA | CATSDGVGNAKNIQYF | TGTGCCACCAGTGATGGGGTGGGGAACGCCAAAAACATTCAGTACTTC
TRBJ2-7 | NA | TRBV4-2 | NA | CASSPTEKGYEQYF | TGTGCCAGCAGCCCCACGGAAAAAGGCTACGAGCAGTACTTC
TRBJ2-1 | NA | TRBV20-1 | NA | CSARPQDLEYNEQFF | TGCAGTGCTCGCCCCCAGGACCTTGAATACAATGAGCAGTTCTTC
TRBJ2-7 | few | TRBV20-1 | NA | CSARPGTNYEQYF | TGCAGTGCTAGGCCCGGGACAAACTACGAGCAGTACTTC
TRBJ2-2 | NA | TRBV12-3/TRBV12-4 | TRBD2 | CASSFIRETSGEVGELFF | TGTGCCAGCAGTTTTATCCGGGAGACTAGCGGTGAGGTCGGGGAGCTGTTTTTT
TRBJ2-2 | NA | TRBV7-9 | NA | CASPQTNTGELFF | TGTGCCAGCCCTCAAACGAACACCGGGGAGCTGTTTTTT
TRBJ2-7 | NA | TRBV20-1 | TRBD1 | CSARDWTGSEQYF | TGCAGTGCTAGAGACTGGACAGGTTCCGAGCAGTACTTC
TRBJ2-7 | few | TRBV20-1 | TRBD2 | CSASIPPGLANIRAYEQYF | TGCAGTGCTAGTATTCCTCCGGGACTAGCCAACATCCGAGCCTACGAGCAGTACTTC
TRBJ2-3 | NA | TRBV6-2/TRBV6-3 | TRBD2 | CASSYASGGTDTQYF | TGTGCCAGCAGTTACGCCAGCGGGGGCACAGATACGCAGTATTTT